The clone carrying this T cell receptor (beta chain) was seen at least ten times. Its antigen remains unidentified. This sample is drawn from a study of early T cells in non-severe SARS-CoV-2 infection. Study-wide context: Sequencing input comprised bulk RNA from unsorted whole blood; chain pairing was not available. Study findings and constraints: A preference for anti-spike CD8 responses marked VDJdb matching, which missed private and CD4 specificities.

CDR1 and CDR2 from the germline V gene are SGHAT and FQNNGV. Trimming took off 2 bases at V and 0 bases at J, with 8 bases between the two ends. The CDR3 is made up of 15 amino acids. Unique molecular identifiers were attached to individual cDNA molecules. TCRdb reprocessed the 5' RACE reads with MiXCR, giving one entry per CDR3 protein. Found here are roughly 50,000 distinct CDR3 sequences, less than 9.5% of them singletons; the top ten hold more than 9%. This clonotype was obtained from an adult who was a healthcare worker with PCR-confirmed SARS-CoV-2 infection or an uninfected control (not recorded which). Specimen: whole blood, collected at baseline. V usage is TRBV11-2 and J usage is TRBJ2-1, with a possible D match to TRBD2 (6 bases). The CDR3 region is CASSLIGGSYNEQFF. CDR3 in DNA: TGTGCCAGCAGCTTAATCGGGGGCTCCTACAATGAGCAGTTCTTC.